Shown below are 23 T cell receptor beta chains from a single sample sequenced in a study of blood T cell repertoires in COVID-19. Only in-frame clones appear in the TCRdb table, and some are missing; sequencing was by immunoSEQ multiplex PCR. The data show 200,000 or so clones, with about 82% seen just once and under 5.5% held by the top ten. The sequenced sample consisted of peripheral blood. The receptors originated from a woman aged 25 to 45 with acute or convalescent COVID-19.

This chain uses TRBV11-2 with TRBJ1-5; D remains unclear. There are 13 residues in the CDR3. Germline V gene data show CDR1 as SGHAT and CDR2 as FQNNGV. V was clipped by 0 bases and J by 7 bases, with 7 bases between them. CDR3 nucleotides: TGTGCCAGCAGCTTAGAGCGCTGGCAGCCCCAGCATTTT. This translates into CASSLERWQPQHF.

The V gene is TRBV27, the J gene TRBJ2-3, with D perhaps TRBD2 (6 bases). The CDR3 length is 13 residues. Per germline, CDR1 MNHEY and CDR2 SMNVEV (reference sequence). The V end lost 6 bases, the J end lost 2 bases, and 9 bases lay between the germline ends. CDR3 amino acids: CASRASDTDTQYF. The CDR3 DNA reads as TGTGCCAGCAGAGCTAGCGACACAGATACGCAGTATTTT.

The CDR3 sequence is CASSPQKRGLYF. The CDR3 bases are TGTGCCAGCAGCCCCCAAAAAAGAGGATTGTATTTT. This chain joins TRBV7-9 and TRBJ2-3; D is unresolved. Trimming removed 5 bases from V and 14 bases from J, with 17 bases in between. Germline CDR1 is SEHNR and CDR2 is FQNEAQ (reference sequence). The CDR3 extends over 12 amino acids.

The table lists this clone with a few counts. This chain links TRBV6-6 with TRBJ1-1; unclear D gene. Germline CDR1 MNHNY, CDR2 SVGAGI (reference sequence). This CDR3 contains 14 residues. V dropped 7 bases and J dropped 4 bases, with 16 bases sitting between them. CDR3 in DNA: TGTGCCAGCATTCTCGGTTTTCCGAGCACTGAAGCTTTCTTT. As protein: CASILGFPSTEAFF.

This sequence joins TRBV11-2 and TRBJ2-3; possible D gene TRBD2, 5 bases. Germline CDR1 is SGHAT and CDR2 is FQNNGV. With 5 bases removed from V and 0 bases from J, the gap between germline ends came to 15 bases. The CDR3 is made up of 16 amino acids. The CDR3 protein is CASSQRLIVSTDTQYF. CDR3 DNA: TGTGCCAGCAGCCAACGACTAATCGTAAGCACAGATACGCAGTATTTT. Full variable domain (missing parts from reference TRBV11-2 and TRBJ2-3): EAGVAQSPRYKIIEKRQSVAFWCNPISGHATLYWYQQILGQGPKLLIQFQNNGVVDDSQLPKDRFSAERLKGVDSTLKIQPAKLEDSAVYLCASSQRLIVSTDTQYFGPGTRLTVL.

The table lists this clone with a count of one. CDR3 sequence: CASSSFVNGIFESRYF. The CDR3, as DNA: TGTGCCAGCAGCTCCTTTGTTAACGGGATCTTTGAATCGAGGTACTTC. V gene TRBV27 combines with J gene TRBJ2-7, with D possibly matching TRBD2 (5 bases). Germline V lookup: CDR1 MNHEY, CDR2 SMNVEV (reference sequence). CDR3 size: 16 residues. V lost 6 bases and J lost 12, with 30 bases in between.

The V gene is TRBV28, the J gene TRBJ2-7; 10 bases fit TRBD1. Germline V gene lookup returns CDR1 MDHEN and CDR2 SYDVKM. J was trimmed by 2 bases and V by 5 bases; bases with no gene match: 6. The CDR3 totals 15 residues. Here the CDR3 reads CASSPTGTGAYEQYF. As DNA, the CDR3 is TGTGCCAGCAGTCCCACCGGGACAGGGGCCTACGAGCAGTACTTC. Drawing the rest from reference TRBV28 and TRBJ2-7, the complete variable domain is DVKVTQSSRYLVKRTGEKVFLECVQDMDHENMFWYRQDPGLGLRLIYFSYDVKMKEKGDIPEGYSVSREKKERFSLILESASTNQTSMYLCASSPTGTGAYEQYFGPGTRLTVT.

A single count supports this clone. This rearrangement joins TRBV5-6 to TRBJ2-1; 7 bases map to TRBD2. With 3 bases clipped from V and 6 bases from J, the junction kept 6 bases outside the gene matches. From germline, CDR1 is SGHDT and CDR2 YYEEEE. CDR3 size: 14 residues. CDR3 protein: CASSSWTRLNEQFF. The CDR3 nucleotides read TGTGCCAGCAGCTCCTGGACTAGGCTCAATGAGCAGTTCTTC.

CDR3 coding DNA: TGCGCCAGCAGTGAGCGGTGGACACGGGAGACCCAGTACTTC. Residues: CASSERWTRETQYF. The chain has TRBV10-2 and TRBJ2-5; tentatively, D is TRBD1 (5 bases). The V gene lost 2 bases and the J gene lost 5 bases, with 12 bases spanning the gap. This CDR3 contains 14 residues. Germline V gene data show CDR1 as WSHSY and CDR2 as SAAADI.

In this sample, this clone turned up a few times. This chain joins TRBV5-8 and TRBJ1-2, with 9 bases fitting TRBD1. The CDR3 has 14 residues. Germline-derived CDR1 and CDR2 are SGHTS and YDEGEE. V was pared by 4 bases and J by 7 bases, with 8 bases of the junction left unmatched. In DNA, the CDR3 is TGTGCCAGCAGCCCACTTAGGACAGGGGCTGGCTACACCTTC. This sequence encodes CASSPLRTGAGYTF.

The CDR3 DNA sequence: TGTGCCAGTAGTTTCTACAGGGGAGGAAATTCACCCCTCCACTTT. Amino acid sequence: CASSFYRGGNSPLHF. The chain links TRBV19 to TRBJ1-6; 7 nucleotides match TRBD1. Losses at the gene ends were 5 bases for V and 7 bases for J; bases not matched to a gene: 8. Germline V gene data show CDR1 as LNHDA and CDR2 as SQIVND (reference sequence). This CDR3 has 15 amino acids.

With respect to this clone: Distinct nucleotide sequences in the sample also encode this CDR3. V usage is TRBV5-1 and J usage is TRBJ1-2; TRBD1 might be the D (5 bases). Trimming cost V 0 bases and J 2 bases, with 8 bases left between them. The CDR3 consists of 14 residues. The V gene's germline CDR1 is SGHRS and CDR2 YFSETQ. CDR3 nucleotide sequence: TGCGCCAGCAGCTTGGTTTCAGGGAACTATGGCTACACCTTC. As protein: CASSLVSGNYGYTF.

This chain's CDR3 is CASSDSLSGANVLTF. In DNA form, the CDR3 reads TGTGCCAGCAGTGACTCACTCTCTGGGGCCAACGTCCTGACTTTC. The chain combines TRBV6-4 with TRBJ2-6, with D unclear. Germline CDR1 reads MRHNA; CDR2 reads SNTAGT. V was cut by 0 bases and J by 0 bases, with 3 bases left in between. CDR3 length: 15 amino acids.

This clone was detected a few times. This chain connects TRBV4-2 to TRBJ2-4; unclear D gene. CDR1 is LGHNA, CDR2 YNFKEQ, per germline. V dropped 0 bases and J dropped 7 bases, with 13 bases sitting between them. This CDR3 spans 15 amino acids. The CDR3 protein is CASSQEADSDNIQYF. DNA for the CDR3: TGTGCCAGCAGCCAAGAAGCCGATAGTGATAACATTCAGTACTTC.

This chain uses TRBV30 with TRBJ2-6, with D perhaps matching TRBD1 (5 bases). Germline CDR1 GTSNPN, CDR2 SVGIG (reference sequence). The CDR3 has 14 amino acids. With 5 bases removed from V and 0 bases from J, the gap between germline ends came to 8 bases. The DNA for the CDR3 is TGTGCCTGGCAGGGTCTCTCTGGGGCCAACGTCCTGACTTTC. Translation gives CAWQGLSGANVLTF.

In this sample, this clone turned up a few times. The chain couples TRBV7-9 to TRBJ1-1, with D unclear. Germline V lookup: CDR1 SEHNR, CDR2 FQNEAQ (reference sequence). This CDR3 has 14 residues. V lost 7 bases to trimming and J lost 1 base, with 13 bases between them. The CDR3 nucleotides read TGTGCCAGCAACCGCGGACTGACGAACACTGAAGCTTTCTTT. Amino acids: CASNRGLTNTEAFF.

The gene calls are TRBV7-6 and TRBJ2-2; TRBD1 is a possible D gene (6 bases). Deletions cut 3 bases from V and 5 bases from J, with 16 bases between. Per the germline V gene, CDR1 is SGHVS and CDR2 is FNYEAQ. This CDR3 spans 16 amino acids. The CDR3 loop is CASSLTRDTMTGELFF. In nucleotides, the CDR3 is TGTGCCAGCAGCTTGACCCGGGACACAATGACCGGGGAGCTGTTTTTT. The whole variable domain, remainder taken from reference TRBV7-6 and TRBJ2-2, is GAGVSQSPRYKVTKRGQDVALRCDPISGHVSLYWYRQALGQGPEFLTYFNYEAQQDKSGLPNDRFSAERPEGSISTLTIQRTEQRDSAMYRCASSLTRDTMTGELFFGEGSRLTVL.

The rearrangement uses TRBV6-4 and TRBJ1-2, with TRBD1 identical over 10 bases. V trimming: 6 bases; J trimming: 6 bases; junction bases outside the gene matches: 10. There are 15 residues in the CDR3. Germline loops: CDR1 MRHNA, CDR2 SNTAGT. CDR3: CASSLLSGTGDGYTF. In DNA form, the CDR3 reads TGTGCCAGCAGCCTGTTGTCCGGGACAGGGGATGGCTACACCTTC.

The chain has TRBV18 and TRBJ1-4; D is undetermined. V was cut by 0 bases and J by 0 bases, with 8 bases left in between. CDR3 length equals 16 residues. Germline CDR1 reads KGHSH; CDR2 reads LQKENI. The CDR3, as DNA: TGTGCCAGCTCACCACCGTCCCGAGCAACTAATGAAAAACTGTTTTTT. It specifies CASSPPSRATNEKLFF.

V and J are TRBV7-2 and TRBJ1-3; D is perhaps TRBD1 (5 bases). The germline V gene encodes CDR1 SGHTA and CDR2 FQGNSA. V was pared by 1 base and J by 1 base, with 11 bases between. This CDR3 has 16 amino acids. CDR3 DNA: TGTGCCAGCAGCTTAGAGGGGTGGGCTTCTGGAAACACCATATATTTT. Translating gives CASSLEGWASGNTIYF.

CDR3 region: CASSQDPGSQPQHF. The CDR3, as DNA: TGTGCCAGCAGCCAAGATCCGGGGAGTCAGCCCCAGCATTTT. The chain is built from TRBV3-1 (or the pseudogene TRBV3-2) and TRBJ1-5; D call uncertain. V was shortened by 0 bases and J by 6 bases, with 9 bases between the two germline ends. Germline V lookup: CDR1 LGHDT, CDR2 YNNKEL (reference sequence). The length of the CDR3 is 14 residues.

V gene TRBV7-9 combines with J gene TRBJ2-7; 7 positions match TRBD1. The germline V gene encodes CDR1 SEHNR and CDR2 FQNEAQ (reference sequence). The CDR3 is 17 amino acids. V gave up 4 bases and J gave up 6 bases; unmatched junction bases: 18. The CDR3 bases are TGTGCCAGCAGCTCCCCTCGGACGACAGGGATAATCCTCGAGCAGTACTTC. Encoded protein: CASSSPRTTGIILEQYF.

The rearrangement joins TRBV29-1 to TRBJ2-3; D not certain. CDR1 is SQVTM, CDR2 ANQGSEA, per germline. The CDR3 extends over 14 amino acids. Trimming left V 7 bases short and J 1 base short, with 15 bases between. The CDR3: CSASTVVRTDTQYF. CDR3 nucleotides: TGCAGCGCGAGTACGGTAGTTCGCACAGATACGCAGTATTTT.